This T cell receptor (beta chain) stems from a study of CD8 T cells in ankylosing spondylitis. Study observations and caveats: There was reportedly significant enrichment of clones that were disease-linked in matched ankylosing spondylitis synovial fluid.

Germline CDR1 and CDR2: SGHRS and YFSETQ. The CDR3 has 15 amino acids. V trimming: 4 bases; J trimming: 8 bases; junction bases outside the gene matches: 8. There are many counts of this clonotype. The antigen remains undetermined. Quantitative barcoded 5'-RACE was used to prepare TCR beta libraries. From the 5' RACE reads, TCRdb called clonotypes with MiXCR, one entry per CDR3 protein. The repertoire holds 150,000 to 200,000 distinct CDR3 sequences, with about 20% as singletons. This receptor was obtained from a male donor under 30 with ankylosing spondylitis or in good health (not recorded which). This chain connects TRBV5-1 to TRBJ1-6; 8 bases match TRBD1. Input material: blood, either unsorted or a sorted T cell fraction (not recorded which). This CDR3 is CASSPWTGFDSPLHF. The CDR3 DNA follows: TGCGCCAGCAGCCCTTGGACAGGGTTTGATTCACCCCTCCACTTT.